This T cell receptor (beta chain) emerged from a study of PD-L1 blockade in urothelial cancer. Germline V gene sequence: CDR1 SGHRS, CDR2 YFSETQ. V was clipped by 6 bases and J by 5 bases, with 20 bases between them. There are 15 residues in the CDR3. Indicated time point: pretreatment peripheral blood. Assay: immunoSEQ multiplex PCR; the TCRdb copy retains only in-frame clones and omits some. The sample lists some 74,000 clones; about 82% were seen once. The specimen comprised PBMCs, sampled around atezolizumab (anti-PD-L1) treatment. The chain is built from TRBV5-1 and TRBJ1-1; D gene ambiguous. This receptor was identified in a man aged 40-50 years with urothelial cancer. The CDR3 DNA sequence: TGCGCCAGCAAATCGTCCATGTCCCCGGGAACTGAAGCTTTCTTT. This gives the protein CASKSSMSPGTEAFF.